These T cell receptor beta chains were read from a single sample in a study of blood T cell repertoires in COVID-19. The table came from immunoSEQ multiplex PCR; TCRdb's copy has only in-frame clones and leaves some out. The sample includes about 74,000 clones, roughly 74% of them seen just once. The sample was peripheral blood. The receptors come from a human donor in a cohort sampled during active COVID-19. Each CDR3 is given with its conserved first and last residue. Fields, in order: clone size, CDR3 length, D gene, J gene, V gene, CDR3 protein, CDR3 DNA. D genes are given only for firm matches. Some rows have no size entry. The others give once, few or many, or a class for an expanded clone.

>-|14|-|TRBJ2-3|TRBV10-1
CASSGAPQPLTQYF
TGCGCCAGCAGTGGGGCCCCCCAGCCTCTTACGCAGTATTTT
>-|12|-|TRBJ2-7|TRBV29-1
CSVVGRAYEQYF
TGCAGCGTTGTTGGCAGGGCCTACGAGCAGTACTTC
>-|16|TRBD1|TRBJ2-1|TRBV18
CASSPTAGGQYNEQFF
TGTGCCAGCTCACCGACAGCAGGGGGCCAGTACAATGAGCAGTTCTTC
>-|15|-|TRBJ2-1|TRBV21-1
CASIQDSQSRNEQFF
TGTGCCAGCATCCAGGACAGCCAGTCGCGAAATGAGCAGTTCTTC
>-|17|TRBD1|TRBJ2-3|TRBV29-1
CSVEKGWDRLHTDTQYF
TGCAGCGTTGAAAAGGGATGGGACAGACTCCACACAGATACGCAGTATTTT
>-|15|-|TRBJ2-5|TRBV28
CASSSLRDNQETQYF
TGTGCCAGCAGCTCACTCCGGGACAACCAAGAGACCCAGTACTTC
>-|16|-|TRBJ1-4|TRBV7-6
CASSQSQGPTNEKLFF
TGTGCCAGCAGCCAGAGCCAGGGGCCGACTAATGAAAAACTGTTTTTT
>-|17|TRBD2|TRBJ2-2|TRBV6-6
CASSRTTSGRVYGELFF
TGTGCCAGCAGCCGAACGACTAGCGGGAGAGTATATGGGGAGCTGTTTTTT
>-|16|TRBD2|TRBJ2-2|TRBV3-1/TRBV3-2
CASSPRGAGGTGELFF
TGTGCCAGCAGCCCAAGAGGTGCGGGAGGCACCGGGGAGCTGTTTTTT
>-|14|-|TRBJ2-1|TRBV6-2/TRBV6-3
CASSYQTDRNEQFF
TGTGCCAGCAGTTACCAGACAGATCGCAATGAGCAGTTCTTC
>-|15|TRBD1|TRBJ2-7|TRBV3-1/TRBV3-2
CASSQDRGQGAWQYF
TGTGCCAGCAGCCAAGATAGGGGACAGGGGGCTTGGCAGTACTTC
>few|14|-|TRBJ2-2|TRBV3-1/TRBV3-2
CASSQSRGTGELFF
TGTGCCAGCAGCCAATCTAGGGGGACCGGGGAGCTGTTTTTT
>-|15|TRBD2|TRBJ2-7|TRBV11-2
CASSLEMLADYEQYF
TGTGCCAGCAGCTTAGAGATGCTAGCGGACTACGAGCAGTACTTC
>few|13|TRBD1|TRBJ1-1|TRBV5-6
CASSSTGVSRAFF
TGTGCCAGCAGCTCGACAGGGGTTTCAAGGGCTTTCTTT
>-|13|TRBD1|TRBJ2-7|TRBV27
CASSTTGGREQYF
TGTGCCAGCAGCACGACAGGGGGACGAGAGCAGTACTTC
>once|13|TRBD1|TRBJ2-7|TRBV10-3
CAILAGGGYEQYF
TGTGCCATCCTAGCAGGGGGCGGCTACGAGCAGTACTTC